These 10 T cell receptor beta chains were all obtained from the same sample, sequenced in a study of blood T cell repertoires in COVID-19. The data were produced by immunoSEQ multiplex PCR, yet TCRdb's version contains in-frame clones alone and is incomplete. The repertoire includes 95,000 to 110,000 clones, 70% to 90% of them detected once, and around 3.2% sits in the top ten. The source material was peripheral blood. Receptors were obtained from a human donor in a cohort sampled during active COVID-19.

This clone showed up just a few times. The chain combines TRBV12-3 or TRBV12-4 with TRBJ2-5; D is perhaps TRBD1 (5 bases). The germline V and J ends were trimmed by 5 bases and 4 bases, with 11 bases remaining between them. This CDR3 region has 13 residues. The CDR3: CASSLRVRETQYF. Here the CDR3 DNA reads TGTGCCAGCAGTCTCAGGGTACGAGAGACCCAGTACTTC.

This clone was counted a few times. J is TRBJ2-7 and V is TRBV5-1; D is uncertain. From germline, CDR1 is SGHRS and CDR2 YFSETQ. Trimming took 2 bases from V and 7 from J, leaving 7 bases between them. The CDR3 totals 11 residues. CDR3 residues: CASSFLREQYF. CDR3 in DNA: TGCGCCAGCAGCTTCTTGAGGGAGCAGTACTTC.

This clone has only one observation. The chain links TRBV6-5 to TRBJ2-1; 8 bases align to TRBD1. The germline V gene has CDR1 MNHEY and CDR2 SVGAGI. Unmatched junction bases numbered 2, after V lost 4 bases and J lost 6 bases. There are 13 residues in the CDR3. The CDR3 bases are TGTGCCAGCAGTTCCACAGGGGGCAATGAGCAGTTCTTC. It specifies CASSSTGGNEQFF.

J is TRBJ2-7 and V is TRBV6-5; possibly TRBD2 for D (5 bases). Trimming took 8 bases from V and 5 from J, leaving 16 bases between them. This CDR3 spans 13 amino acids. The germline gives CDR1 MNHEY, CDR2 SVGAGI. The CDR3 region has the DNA TGTGCCAGCCGGGAACAGCCACTCGACGAGCAGTACTTC. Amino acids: CASREQPLDEQYF.

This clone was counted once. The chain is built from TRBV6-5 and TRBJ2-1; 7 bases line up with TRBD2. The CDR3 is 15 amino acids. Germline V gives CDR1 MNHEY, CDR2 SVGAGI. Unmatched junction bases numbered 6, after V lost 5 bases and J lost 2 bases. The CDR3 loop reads CASSSRGGAYNEQFF. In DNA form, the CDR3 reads TGTGCCAGCAGTAGTCGTGGGGGGGCCTACAATGAGCAGTTCTTC.

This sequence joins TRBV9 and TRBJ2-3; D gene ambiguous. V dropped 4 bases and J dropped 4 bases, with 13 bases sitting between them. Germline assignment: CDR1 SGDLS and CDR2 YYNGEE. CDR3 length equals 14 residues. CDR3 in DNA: TGTGCCAGCAGCCCGGTTCTCCGCGCAGATACGCAGTATTTT. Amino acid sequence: CASSPVLRADTQYF.

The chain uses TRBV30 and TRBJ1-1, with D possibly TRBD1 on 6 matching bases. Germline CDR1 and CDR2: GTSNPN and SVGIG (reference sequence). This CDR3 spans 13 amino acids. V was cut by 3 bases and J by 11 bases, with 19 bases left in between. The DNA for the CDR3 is TGTGCCTGGAGAGGATCGGGGGGCCATGGGGCTTTCTTT. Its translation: CAWRGSGGHGAFF.

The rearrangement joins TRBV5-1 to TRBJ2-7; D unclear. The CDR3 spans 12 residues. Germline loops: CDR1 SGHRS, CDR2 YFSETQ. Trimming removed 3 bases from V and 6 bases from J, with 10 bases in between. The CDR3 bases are TGCGCCAGCAGCTCACAGAGCACCGAGCAGTACTTC. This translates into CASSSQSTEQYF.

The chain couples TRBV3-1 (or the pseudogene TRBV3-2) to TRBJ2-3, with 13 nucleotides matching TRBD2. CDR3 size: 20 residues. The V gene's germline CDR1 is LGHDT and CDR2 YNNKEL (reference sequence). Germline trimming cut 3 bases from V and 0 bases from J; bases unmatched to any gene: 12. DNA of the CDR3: TGTGCCAGCAGCCACCCAGGACTAGCGGGAGTTAGATCTAGCACAGATACGCAGTATTTT. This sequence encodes CASSHPGLAGVRSSTDTQYF.

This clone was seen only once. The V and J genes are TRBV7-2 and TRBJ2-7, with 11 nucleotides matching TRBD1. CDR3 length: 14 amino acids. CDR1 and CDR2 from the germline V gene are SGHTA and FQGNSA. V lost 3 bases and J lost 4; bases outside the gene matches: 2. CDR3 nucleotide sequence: TGTGCCAGCAGCTTGGGACAGGGGGAATACGAGCAGTACTTC. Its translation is CASSLGQGEYEQYF.